Sequencing of this T cell receptor (beta chain) was carried out in a study of shared clonotypes between healthy human individuals. This CDR3 is built from 16 residues. The germline gives CDR1 GTSNPN, CDR2 SVGIG (reference sequence). V dropped 1 base and J dropped 2; count of bases not matched to a gene: 3. Study-level findings and limits: What naive subsets generally showed was a larger estimated richness than memory subsets showed. Generation probabilities of non-shared clonotypes were lower (relative to those shared by all four donors). Tissue TCR repertoires likely differ from these blood-only repertoires.

The naive CD8 subset, CD45RO-negative cells positively selected for CCR7, excluded terminally differentiated effector memory CD45RA+ cells. In regard to this clone: Its antigen is not identified.

Study processing details: Sequence data from immunoSEQ were junction-only and lacked quality scores; consequently, filtering differed. Sequencing used immunoSEQ multiplex PCR; TCRdb keeps in-frame clones, though not all of them. D and trimming come from the DNA, and the V and J calls and clone size come from that table. The table lists hundreds of thousands of clones, approximately 95% of them singletons, with 0.11% in the top ten. This sequence was found in a woman in her twenties or thirties in good health. The specimen was naive CD8+ T cells sorted from blood. The rearrangement links TRBV30 to TRBJ2-3; 13 positions agree with TRBD2. The CDR3 region has the DNA TGTGCCTGGAGTGCGGGACTAGCGGGACCCACAGATACGCAGTATTTT. Translation: CAWSAGLAGPTDTQYF.